The rows below give T cell receptor beta chains drawn from one sample of a study of spatial heterogeneity in lung cancer. Each CDR3 protein is one row after TCRdb ran MiXCR on the 5' RACE reads. The table has approximately 40,000 distinct CDR3 sequences, 6.5% to 7% seen once. This sample comprised PBMCs, obtained at surgery. These receptors originate from a female donor with early-stage non-small cell lung cancer. Each CDR3 is given with its conserved first and last residue.

V gene | CDR3 protein
TRBV11-2 | CASSPWDGYTDTQYF
TRBV6-2/TRBV6-3 | CASSYSLAEGGLQETQYF
TRBV9 | CASSVRLAGDGTQYF
TRBV29-1 | CSVEDRGANEKLFF
TRBV5-1 | CASSSRQGSYNEQFF
TRBV7-2 | CASSFETPERGMYF
TRBV3-1 | CASSQLSSGNEQFF
TRBV6-5 | CASSSVGQNTEAFF
TRBV19 | CASRGRTSEPQHF
TRBV7-9 | CASSLGDGNQPQHF
TRBV12-3/TRBV12-4 | CASRSTGQGSTDTQYF
TRBV4-1 | CASSRGSGGATGELFF
TRBV7-2 | CASSLGAGRYGVQFGQPQHF
TRBV6-6 | CASSSQGGSVRETQYF
TRBV6-6 | CASRPRAGGSYEQYF
TRBV12-3/TRBV12-4 | CASKQTPVNEQFF
TRBV5-1 | CASSASGDHYGYTF
TRBV15 | CATRLAGGPIKDTQYF
TRBV7-9 | CASSPRGGTVEKLFF
TRBV23-1 | CASSQPGLQETQYF
TRBV28 | CASSLTSWPGDQYF
TRBV5-1 | CASSPLSRQGLYNSPLHF
TRBV6-5 | CASRKGHPNTEAFF
TRBV18 | CASSPPGNLYNEQFF
TRBV21-1 | CASSKKLVYTEAFF
TRBV11-1 | CASSFSGKQFF
TRBV7-9 | CASSFTGSSGNTIYF
TRBV7-9 | CASSLGTGKEKLFF
TRBV4-3 | CASSQEIVSGYTF
TRBV19 | CASSLSPTEAFF
TRBV19 | CASSQGVGQPQHF
TRBV5-1 | CASSSNIGTEAFF
TRBV11-2 | CASSLAQYSYNEQFF
TRBV3-1 | CASRIGAGANVLTF
TRBV20-1 | CSARDSMGAGTEAFF
TRBV5-1 | CASTLLTQTDKQYF
TRBV3-1 | CASSQDRGGAAFF
TRBV9 | CASRETGGDYGYTF
TRBV6-2/TRBV6-3 | CASSYSRGGPNQPQHF
TRBV4-1 | CASSHGQGPNYGYTF
TRBV5-1 | CASSLGAQGNQPQHF
TRBV12-3/TRBV12-4 | CASSLGLQNTEAFF
TRBV3-1 | CASSQDPGLGEQFF
TRBV29-1 | CSVEGQGNQPQHF
TRBV11-2 | CASSRDRVYYGYTF
TRBV6-6 | CASRNVAGYGYTF
TRBV5-1 | CASSGTVATNEKLFF
TRBV11-2 | CASSRTSGGGETQYF
TRBV7-2 | CASRGTSGLAGRNEQFF
TRBV24-1 | CATSARGSNYGYTF
TRBV28 | CASSPSGTTYGYTF
TRBV5-1 | CASSIGDSPEAFF
TRBV10-3 | CAISASDWGQETQYF